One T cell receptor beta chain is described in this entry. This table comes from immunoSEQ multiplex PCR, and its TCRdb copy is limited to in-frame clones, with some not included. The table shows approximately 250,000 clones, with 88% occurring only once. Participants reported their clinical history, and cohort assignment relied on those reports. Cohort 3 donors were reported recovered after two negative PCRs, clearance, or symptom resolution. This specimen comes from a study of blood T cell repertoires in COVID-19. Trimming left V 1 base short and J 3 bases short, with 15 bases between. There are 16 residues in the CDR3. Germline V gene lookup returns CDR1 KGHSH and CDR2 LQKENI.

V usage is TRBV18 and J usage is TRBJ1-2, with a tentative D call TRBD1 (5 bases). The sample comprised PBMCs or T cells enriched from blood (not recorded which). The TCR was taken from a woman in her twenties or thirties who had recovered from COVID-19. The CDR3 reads CASSPLGREQDYGYTF. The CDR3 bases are TGTGCCAGCTCACCACTGGGCAGGGAACAAGACTATGGCTACACCTTC. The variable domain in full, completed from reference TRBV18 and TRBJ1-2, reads NAGVMQNPRHLVRRRGQEARLRCSPMKGHSHVYWYRQLPEEGLKFMVYLQKENIIDESGMPKERFSAEFPKEGPSILRIQQVVRGDSAAYFCASSPLGREQDYGYTFGSGTRLTVV.